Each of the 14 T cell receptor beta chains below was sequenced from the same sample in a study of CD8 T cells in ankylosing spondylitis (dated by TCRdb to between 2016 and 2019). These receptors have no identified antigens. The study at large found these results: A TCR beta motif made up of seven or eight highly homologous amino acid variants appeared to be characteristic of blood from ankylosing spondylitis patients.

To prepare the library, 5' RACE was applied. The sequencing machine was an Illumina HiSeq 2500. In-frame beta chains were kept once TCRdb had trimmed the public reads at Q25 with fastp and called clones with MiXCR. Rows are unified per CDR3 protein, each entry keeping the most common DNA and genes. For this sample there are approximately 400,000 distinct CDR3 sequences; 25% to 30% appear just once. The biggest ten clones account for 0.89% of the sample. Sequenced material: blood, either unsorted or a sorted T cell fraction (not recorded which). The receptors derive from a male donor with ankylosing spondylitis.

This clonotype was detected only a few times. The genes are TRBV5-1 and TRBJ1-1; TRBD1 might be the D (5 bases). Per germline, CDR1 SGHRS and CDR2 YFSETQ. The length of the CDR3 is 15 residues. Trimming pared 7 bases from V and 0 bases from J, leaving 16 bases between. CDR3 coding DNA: TGCGCCAGCCATATCGTAGGGGATATGAACACTGAAGCTTTCTTT. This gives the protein CASHIVGDMNTEAFF. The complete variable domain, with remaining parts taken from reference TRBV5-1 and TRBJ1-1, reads KAGVTQTPRYLIKTRGQQVTLSCSPISGHRSVSWYQQTPGQGLQFLFEYFSETQRNKGNFPGRFSGRQFSNSRSEMNVSTLELGDSALYLCASHIVGDMNTEAFFGQGTRLTVV.

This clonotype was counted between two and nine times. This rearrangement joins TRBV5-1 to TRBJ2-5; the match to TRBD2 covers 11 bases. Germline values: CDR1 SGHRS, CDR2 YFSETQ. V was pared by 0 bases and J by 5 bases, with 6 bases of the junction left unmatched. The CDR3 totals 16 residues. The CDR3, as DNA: TGCGCCAGCAGCTTGGGCGCTAGCGGGAGGATCGAGACCCAGTACTTC. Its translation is CASSLGASGRIETQYF.

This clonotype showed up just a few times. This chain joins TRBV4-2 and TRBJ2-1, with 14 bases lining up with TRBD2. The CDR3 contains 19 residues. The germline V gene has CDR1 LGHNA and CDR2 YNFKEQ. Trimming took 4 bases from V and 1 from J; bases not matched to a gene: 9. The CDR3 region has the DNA TGTGCCAGCAGCCCCGGGACTAGCGGGAGTTGGGAGTCCTACAATGAGCAGTTCTTC. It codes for CASSPGTSGSWESYNEQFF.

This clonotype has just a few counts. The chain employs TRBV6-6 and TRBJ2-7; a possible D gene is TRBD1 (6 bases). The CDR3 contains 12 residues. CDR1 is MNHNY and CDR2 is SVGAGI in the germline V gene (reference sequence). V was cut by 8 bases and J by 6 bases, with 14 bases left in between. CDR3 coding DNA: TGTGCCAGCGCCAGGGGTCATCTCGAGCAGTACTTC. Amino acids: CASARGHLEQYF.

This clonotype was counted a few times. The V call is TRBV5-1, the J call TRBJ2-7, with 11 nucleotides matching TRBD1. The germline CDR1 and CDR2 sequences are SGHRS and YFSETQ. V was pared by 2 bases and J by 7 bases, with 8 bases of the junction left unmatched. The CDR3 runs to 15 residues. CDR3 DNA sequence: TGCGCCAGCAGCTTATCCGGGACAGGGGGTGGTGAGCAGTACGTC. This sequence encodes CASSLSGTGGGEQYV.

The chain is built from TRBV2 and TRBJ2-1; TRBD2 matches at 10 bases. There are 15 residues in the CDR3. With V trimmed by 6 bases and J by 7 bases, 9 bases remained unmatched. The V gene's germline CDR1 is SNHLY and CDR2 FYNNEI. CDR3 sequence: CASSDSGRAENEQFF. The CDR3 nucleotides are TGTGCCAGCAGCGACAGCGGGAGGGCTGAAAATGAGCAGTTCTTC.

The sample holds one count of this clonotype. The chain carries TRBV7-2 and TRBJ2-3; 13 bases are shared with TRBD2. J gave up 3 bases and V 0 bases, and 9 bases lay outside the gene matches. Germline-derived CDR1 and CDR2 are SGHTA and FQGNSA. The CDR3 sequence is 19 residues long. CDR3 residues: CASSLALLLAGGKTDTQYF. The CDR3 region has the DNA TGTGCCAGCAGCTTAGCCCTCTTACTAGCGGGAGGGAAAACAGATACGCAGTATTTT.

CDR3 sequence reads: CASSFGVDGETQYF. In nucleotides, the CDR3 is TGTGCCAGCAGCTTCGGGGTTGATGGGGAGACCCAGTACTTC. The chain employs TRBV5-6 and TRBJ2-5, with D perhaps matching TRBD2 (5 bases). Trimming pared 2 bases from V and 5 bases from J, leaving 13 bases between. CDR3 length: 14 residues. CDR1 is SGHDT and CDR2 is YYEEEE in the germline V gene.

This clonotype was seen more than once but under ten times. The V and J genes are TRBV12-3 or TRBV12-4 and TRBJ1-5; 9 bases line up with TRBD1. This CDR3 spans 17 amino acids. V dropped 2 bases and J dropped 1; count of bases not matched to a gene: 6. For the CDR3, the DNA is TGTGCCAGCAGTTTAAAACAGGGGGCAGGAAGCAATCAGCCCCAGCATTTT. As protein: CASSLKQGAGSNQPQHF.

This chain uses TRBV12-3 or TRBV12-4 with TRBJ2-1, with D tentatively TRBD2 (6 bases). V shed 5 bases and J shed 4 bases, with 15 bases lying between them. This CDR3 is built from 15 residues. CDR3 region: CASSTNRESYNEQFF. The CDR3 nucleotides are TGTGCCAGCAGTACGAACCGGGAGAGTTACAATGAGCAGTTCTTC.

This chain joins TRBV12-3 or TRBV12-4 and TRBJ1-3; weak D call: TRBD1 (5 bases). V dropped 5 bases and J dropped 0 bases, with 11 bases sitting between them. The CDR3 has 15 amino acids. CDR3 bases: TGTGCCAGCAGTATCAGGGAAGGCTCTGGAAACACCATATATTTT. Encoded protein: CASSIREGSGNTIYF.

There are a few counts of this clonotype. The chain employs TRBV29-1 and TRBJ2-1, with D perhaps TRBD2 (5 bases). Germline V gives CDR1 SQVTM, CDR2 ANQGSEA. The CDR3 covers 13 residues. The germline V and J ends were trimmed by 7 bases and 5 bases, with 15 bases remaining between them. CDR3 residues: CSAGRAGNNEQFF. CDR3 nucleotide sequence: TGCAGCGCTGGACGCGCGGGTAACAATGAGCAGTTCTTC.

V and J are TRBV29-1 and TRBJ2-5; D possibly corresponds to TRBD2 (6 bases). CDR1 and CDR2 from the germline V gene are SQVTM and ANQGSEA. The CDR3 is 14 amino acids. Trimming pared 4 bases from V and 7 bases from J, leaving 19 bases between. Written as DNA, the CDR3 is TGCAGCGTTGGGATAGCGGCTGTCGAAGGGACCCAGTACTTC. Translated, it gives CSVGIAAVEGTQYF.

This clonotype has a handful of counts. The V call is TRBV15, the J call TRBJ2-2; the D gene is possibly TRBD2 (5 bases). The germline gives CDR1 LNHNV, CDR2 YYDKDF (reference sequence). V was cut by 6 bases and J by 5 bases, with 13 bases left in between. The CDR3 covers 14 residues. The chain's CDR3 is CATRSLEVTGELFF. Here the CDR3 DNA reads TGTGCCACCAGGAGCCTGGAGGTAACCGGGGAGCTGTTTTTT.